This T cell receptor (beta chain) comes out of a study of shared clonotypes between healthy human individuals. It was CD45RO-negative cells, positively selected for CCR7, that made up naive CD8 cells, with terminally differentiated effector memory CD45RA+ cells excluded. The study drew its donors from healthy HIV-negative adults without recent acute infections or vaccinations. Comment on this clone: The antigen is not known.

Between the trimmed V and J ends, which lost 6 bases and 4 bases, there was a span of 9 bases. The CDR3 consists of 13 residues. Germline V gene sequence: CDR1 WSHSY, CDR2 SAAADI. Assay runs were performed at deep level. Original methodology: ImmunoSEQ sequences covered only the junction and lacked quality scores; filtering therefore differed. Method: immunoSEQ multiplex PCR; TCRdb's copy keeps in-frame clones and lacks some. That table gives V, J and clone size, and the DNA gave D and trimming. The repertoire has 1.5 million to 2.5 million clones, approximately 95% of them found once; the top ten carry roughly 1%. Overall study findings and caveats: Generally, naive subsets came out with larger estimated richness than memory subsets.

The sequence came from a man aged 18-30 years in good health. Sequencing was done on a sample of naive CD8+ T cells sorted from blood. The V call is TRBV10-2, the J call TRBJ1-4; D remains unclear. The CDR3 reads CASRPRLNEKLFF. CDR3 sequence (DNA): TGCGCCAGCAGGCCAAGACTTAATGAAAAACTGTTTTTT.